Each of the 31 T cell receptor beta chains below was sequenced from the same sample in a study of OX40 agonist ivuxolimab in advanced cancers. Clones were sequenced by immunoSEQ multiplex PCR, and TCRdb holds only the in-frame ones, with some missing. The sample lists tens of thousands of clones; nearly 90% were seen once. The sample in question was CD4+ or CD8+ T cells sorted from blood, obtained in a trial of the OX40 agonist ivuxolimab. The receptors stem from an adult with an advanced solid tumor such as melanoma, head and neck, liver or kidney cancer.

This sequence joins TRBV6-1 and TRBJ1-2; 8 bases fit TRBD1. The CDR3 loop spans 14 amino acids. Unmatched junction bases numbered 3, after V lost 5 bases and J lost 1 base. CDR1 is MNHNS and CDR2 is SASEGT in the germline V gene. For the CDR3, the DNA is TGTGCCAGCAGTATGACAGGGGATAACTATGGCTACACCTTC. Amino acid sequence: CASSMTGDNYGYTF.

V gene TRBV4-2 combines with J gene TRBJ2-7; D not resolved. The CDR3 runs to 14 residues. The germline gives CDR1 LGHNA, CDR2 YNFKEQ. Trimming removed 0 bases from V and 2 bases from J, with 8 bases in between. CDR3: CASSQDYSTYEQYF. The CDR3 DNA sequence: TGTGCCAGCAGCCAAGATTACAGCACCTACGAGCAGTACTTC.

This chain uses TRBV7-3 with TRBJ2-3; TRBD1 or TRBD2 may be the D gene (5 bases each). The germline V gene has CDR1 SGHTA and CDR2 FQGTGA. This CDR3 contains 15 residues. Trimming removed 6 bases at V and 4 bases at J, with 17 bases between. The CDR3 protein is CASSPIGAGSDTQYF. The DNA of the CDR3 is TGTGCCAGCAGTCCTATCGGGGCGGGCTCAGATACGCAGTATTTT.

V usage is TRBV11-1 and J usage is TRBJ1-1, with 10 positions matching TRBD1. The CDR3 is made up of 15 amino acids. Germline values: CDR1 SGHAT, CDR2 FQDESV (reference sequence). With V trimmed by 5 bases and J by 1 base, 4 bases remained unmatched. CDR3: CASSPRQGANTEAFF. As DNA, the CDR3 is TGTGCCAGCAGCCCGCGACAGGGGGCGAACACTGAAGCTTTCTTT.

The chain has TRBV14 and TRBJ2-3; no clear D. The germline CDR1 and CDR2 sequences are SGHDN and FVKESK. The CDR3 is made up of 16 amino acids. Between the trimmed V and J ends, which lost 4 bases and 0 bases, there was a span of 14 bases. CDR3 in DNA: TGTGCCAGCAGCCGCCATATCCTCACTAGCACAGATACGCAGTATTTT. It yields the protein CASSRHILTSTDTQYF.

This clone has just one count. The CDR3 DNA sequence: TGTGCCAGCAGCGATCGGGCCACTCCGGATTCACCCCTCCACTTT. Translated: CASSDRATPDSPLHF. The chain has TRBV5-4 and TRBJ1-6, with unresolved D. CDR1 and CDR2 (germline): SGHNT, YYREEE (reference sequence). The CDR3 runs to 15 residues. V was clipped by 4 bases and J by 8 bases, with 16 bases between them.

The chain links TRBV5-6 to TRBJ1-1; no reliable D call. Germline V CDR1 and CDR2: SGHDT, YYEEEE. V lost 3 bases and J lost 10, with 19 bases in between. This CDR3 is 14 amino acids long. The chain's CDR3 is CASSSRQIDERAFF. The CDR3 region has the DNA TGTGCCAGCAGCTCTCGTCAAATCGACGAAAGAGCTTTCTTT.

This clone was observed a single time. The chain recombines TRBV27 with TRBJ1-4; 8 bases are shared with TRBD1. The V gene end was trimmed by 3 bases and the J gene end by 8 bases; junction bases not matched to a gene: 2. The CDR3 runs to 13 residues. CDR1 MNHEY and CDR2 SMNVEV come from the germline V gene (reference sequence). CDR3 loop: CASSFRTGEKLFF. The CDR3 DNA reads TGTGCCAGCAGTTTTAGGACAGGGGAAAAACTGTTTTTT.

V and J are TRBV5-4 and TRBJ2-2, with 7 bases fitting TRBD2. V was clipped by 0 bases and J by 1 base; unmatched bases: 6. The V gene's germline CDR1 is SGHNT and CDR2 YYREEE (reference sequence). This CDR3 contains 17 residues. CDR3 coding DNA: TGTGCCAGCAGCTTGGCCGGGAGGCGGGGGAACACCGGGGAGCTGTTTTTT. Amino acid sequence: CASSLAGRRGNTGELFF.

V is TRBV29-1 and J is TRBJ2-2, with TRBD1 matching 7 bases. J lost 7 bases, V lost 5 bases, and 10 bases had no gene match. The CDR3 spans 14 residues. CDR1 and CDR2 from the germline V gene are SQVTM and ANQGSEA. CDR3 sequence reads: CSVSDREVHGELFF. CDR3 nucleotide sequence: TGCAGCGTTAGCGACAGGGAAGTACACGGGGAGCTGTTTTTT.

This clone was detected a few times. This chain uses TRBV7-9 with TRBJ1-6; D is possibly TRBD1 (5 bases). The germline gives CDR1 SEHNR, CDR2 FQNEAQ (reference sequence). This CDR3 comprises 15 residues. Trimming pared 6 bases from V and 7 bases from J, leaving 16 bases between. This CDR3 reads CASRLPGLTNSPLHF. The CDR3 region has the DNA TGTGCCAGCAGACTACCGGGACTCACAAATTCACCCCTCCACTTT.

This chain uses TRBV4-2 with TRBJ1-2, with D possibly matching TRBD1 (6 bases). V gave up 6 bases and J gave up 5 bases, with 22 bases separating them. The germline CDR1 and CDR2 sequences are LGHNA and YNFKEQ. The CDR3 loop spans 16 amino acids. The CDR3 coding sequence is TGTGCCAGCAGTCCCGAAACGGGGGGCGCGGGGTATGGCTACACCTTC. Translation gives CASSPETGGAGYGYTF.

V and J are TRBV5-6 and TRBJ2-3; 8 bases match TRBD2. The V segment lost 4 bases and the J segment 2 bases; nucleotides outside the gene matches: 6. The CDR3 sequence is 15 residues long. The V gene's germline CDR1 is SGHDT and CDR2 YYEEEE. CDR3 loop: CASSSGTRDTDTQYF. CDR3 sequence (DNA): TGTGCCAGCAGCAGTGGGACTAGGGACACAGATACGCAGTATTTT.

The V and J genes are TRBV6-5 and TRBJ2-1; D is perhaps TRBD2 (6 bases). This CDR3 contains 16 residues. Deletions cut 3 bases from V and 7 bases from J, with 19 bases between. Germline CDR1 is MNHEY and CDR2 is SVGAGI. CDR3 DNA: TGTGCCAGCAGTTATATCGGGAGCGGTGGAAGAAATGAGCAGTTCTTC. This codes for CASSYIGSGGRNEQFF.

This rearrangement joins TRBV7-2 to TRBJ2-3; D possibly corresponds to TRBD1 (5 bases). V lost 3 bases to trimming and J lost 5 bases, with 9 bases between them. Germline V gives CDR1 SGHTA, CDR2 FQGNSA. The CDR3 spans 13 residues. CDR3 in amino acids: CASSFGRVDTQYF. The DNA of the CDR3 is TGTGCCAGCAGCTTCGGCAGGGTAGATACGCAGTATTTT.

The chain couples TRBV10-3 to TRBJ1-4; 9 bases line up with TRBD1. The CDR3 contains 16 residues. J gave up 10 bases and V 2 bases, and 11 bases lay outside the gene matches. CDR1 is ENHRY, CDR2 SYGVKD, per germline. In DNA form, the CDR3 reads TGTGCCATCAGTGAGGGGGGGACAGGGACCGGAGGAAAACTGTTTTTT. Protein: CAISEGGTGTGGKLFF.

This clone was seen a single time. The CDR3 here is CASSQAPLAGGNTGELFF. In nucleotides, the CDR3 is TGCGCCAGCAGCCAAGCCCCACTAGCGGGGGGGAACACCGGGGAGCTGTTTTTT. The V gene is TRBV4-1, the J gene TRBJ2-2; 12 positions agree with TRBD2. Per germline, CDR1 MGHRA and CDR2 YSYEKL. CDR3 length equals 18 residues. V gave up 1 base and J gave up 1 base; unmatched junction bases: 4.

The rearrangement links TRBV11-3 to TRBJ2-3; a possible D gene is TRBD2 (7 bases). Germline CDR1 is SGHNT and CDR2 is YENEEA. Trimming shortened V by 1 base and J by 4 bases, and 15 bases separated the two germline ends. The CDR3 has 16 residues. CDR3 residues: CASSLGRGAKADTQYF. CDR3 nucleotide sequence: TGTGCCAGCAGCTTAGGTCGGGGGGCAAAAGCAGATACGCAGTATTTT.

This clone was recorded once. J is TRBJ2-1 and V is TRBV30; D ambiguous. CDR1 is GTSNPN and CDR2 is SVGIG in the germline V gene (reference sequence). The CDR3 length is 13 residues. Trimming shortened V by 0 bases and J by 6 bases, and 9 bases separated the two germline ends. The CDR3 sequence: CAWSVGLGNEQFF. The CDR3 coding sequence is TGTGCCTGGAGTGTCGGTCTGGGCAATGAGCAGTTCTTC.

The V and J genes are TRBV7-2 and TRBJ2-3, with D unresolved. The V and J ends lost 0 bases and 4 bases respectively, with 11 bases between them. The CDR3 runs 15 residues. The germline CDR1 and CDR2 sequences are SGHTA and FQGNSA. This CDR3 is CASSLASRTADTQYF. The CDR3 DNA is TGTGCCAGCAGCTTAGCGTCGAGGACGGCAGATACGCAGTATTTT.

This rearrangement joins TRBV5-1 to TRBJ1-4; 7 nucleotides line up with TRBD1. CDR1 is SGHRS and CDR2 is YFSETQ in the germline V gene. The V segment lost 2 bases and the J segment 3 bases; nucleotides outside the gene matches: 4. This CDR3 region has 15 residues. CDR3 sequence (DNA): TGCGCCAGCAGCTTACGACAGGGCCCTAATGAAAAACTGTTTTTT. It specifies CASSLRQGPNEKLFF.

The chain couples TRBV5-1 to TRBJ2-2; 7 bases agree with TRBD2. Germline V gives CDR1 SGHRS, CDR2 YFSETQ. There are 14 residues in the CDR3. Germline trimming cut 8 bases from V and 5 bases from J; bases unmatched to any gene: 9. As DNA, the CDR3 is TGCGCCAGTGGAACTCTGGGAGGGACCGGGGAGCTGTTTTTT. Translated, it gives CASGTLGGTGELFF.

V gene TRBV18 combines with J gene TRBJ2-5; D unclear. CDR3 length: 11 amino acids. Germline V gene sequence: CDR1 KGHSH, CDR2 LQKENI. V was shortened by 3 bases and J by 4 bases, with 3 bases between the two germline ends. The CDR3 loop is CASSPAETQYF. The CDR3 DNA reads as TGTGCCAGCTCACCCGCAGAGACCCAGTACTTC. Using reference TRBV18 and TRBJ2-5 for the parts outside the CDR3, the full variable domain is NAGVMQNPRHLVRRRGQEARLRCSPMKGHSHVYWYRQLPEEGLKFMVYLQKENIIDESGMPKERFSAEFPKEGPSILRIQQVVRGDSAAYFCASSPAETQYFGPGTRLLVL.

V is TRBV29-1 and J is TRBJ1-2; perhaps TRBD1 as D (5 bases). V was pared by 6 bases and J by 6 bases, with 29 bases between. The CDR3 is 17 residues long. Per germline, CDR1 SQVTM and CDR2 ANQGSEA. The CDR3 sequence: CSVPIGRGAKSNDGYTF. CDR3 bases: TGCAGCGTGCCGATAGGAAGGGGCGCGAAATCGAACGATGGCTACACCTTC.

The rearrangement links TRBV6-1 to TRBJ1-2; D is possibly TRBD1 (5 bases). V lost 11 bases to trimming and J lost 4 bases, with 17 bases between them. Per germline, CDR1 MNHNS and CDR2 SASEGT. CDR3 length: 13 residues. The CDR3 sequence is CAGQSDAGYGYTF. The DNA for the CDR3 is TGTGCCGGACAATCAGACGCTGGCTATGGCTACACCTTC.

J is TRBJ1-5 and V is TRBV6-5; TRBD1 is a possible D gene (6 bases). The V gene lost 5 bases and the J gene lost 5 bases, with 13 bases spanning the gap. The CDR3 is 14 residues long. CDR1 and CDR2 from the germline V gene are MNHEY and SVGAGI. CDR3 protein: CASSLLDSYQPQHF. The CDR3 bases are TGTGCCAGCAGTCTGCTGGACAGTTATCAGCCCCAGCATTTT.

V and J are TRBV25-1 and TRBJ2-7; tentative D call: TRBD2 (6 bases). Trimming removed 5 bases at V and 0 bases at J, with 11 bases between. Germline lookup yields CDR1 MGHDK and CDR2 SYGVNS. The CDR3 extends over 14 amino acids. CDR3 in DNA: TGTGCCAGCAGTTTTACCGGGAGCTCCTACGAGCAGTACTTC. It yields the protein CASSFTGSSYEQYF.

This chain joins TRBV7-2 and TRBJ1-2; D possibly corresponds to TRBD1 (5 bases). The V gene lost 1 base and the J gene lost 6 bases, with 12 bases spanning the gap. In germline, CDR1 is SGHTA, CDR2 FQGNSA. This CDR3 spans 14 amino acids. The CDR3 sequence: CASSLVITGHGYTF. The CDR3 bases are TGTGCCAGCAGCTTAGTGATTACGGGGCATGGCTACACCTTC. The full variable domain, with the rest looked up from reference TRBV7-2 and TRBJ1-2, is GAGVSQSPSNKVTEKGKDVELRCDPISGHTALYWYRQSLGQGLEFLIYFQGNSAPDKSGLPSDRFSAERTGGSVSTLTIQRTQQEDSAVYLCASSLVITGHGYTFGSGTRLTVV.

The rearrangement links TRBV4-1 to TRBJ1-3; the match to TRBD1 covers 9 bases. CDR3 size: 19 residues. CDR1 MGHRA and CDR2 YSYEKL come from the germline V gene. The V and J ends lost 2 bases and 0 bases, in that order; junction bases with no gene match: 11. Here the CDR3 reads CASSQFTGQGRGSGNTIYF. For the CDR3, the DNA is TGCGCCAGCAGCCAATTTACGGGACAGGGTAGGGGCTCTGGAAACACCATATATTTT.

There are a few counts of this clone. The rearrangement joins TRBV19 to TRBJ1-2, with TRBD1 identical over 9 bases. This CDR3 spans 13 amino acids. V trimming: 4 bases; J trimming: 6 bases; junction bases outside the gene matches: 3. Germline V lookup: CDR1 LNHDA, CDR2 SQIVND (reference sequence). The CDR3 DNA reads as TGTGCCAGTAGTACAACAGGGGGCGATGGCTACACCTTC. It encodes CASSTTGGDGYTF.

In its sample, this clone was seen a few times. This rearrangement joins TRBV6-5 to TRBJ2-5; D call uncertain. V was shortened by 4 bases and J by 3 bases, with 15 bases between the two germline ends. In germline, CDR1 is MNHEY, CDR2 SVGAGI. CDR3 length equals 15 residues. CDR3 protein: CASSSSAAVKETQYF. CDR3 DNA sequence: TGTGCCAGCAGTTCGAGTGCCGCAGTTAAAGAGACCCAGTACTTC.